Below, one TCR beta chain is given with its context. As yet, its antigen is unknown. Germline V gene data show CDR1 as SGHAT and CDR2 as FQNNGV. The CDR3 is made up of 14 amino acids. Trimming removed 3 bases at V and 3 bases at J, with 11 bases between. This sample was included in a study of cytomegalovirus exposure and HLA in healthy donors. Separate from the 666-subject first cohort was the approximately 110-subject validation cohort, to which the donors belonged. General study findings and limits: With high specificity and sensitivity, the classifier reportedly diagnosed cytomegalovirus status. Rarity held for most TCR sequences, but there were some public TCRs that occurred in many donors.

Produced via immunoSEQ multiplex PCR; TCRdb's table is partial and in-frame only. The data contain more than 85,000 clones, roughly 94% of them singletons. The gene calls are TRBV11-2 and TRBJ2-5; TRBD1 might be the D (6 bases). Sequencing was performed on PBMCs. This sequence was found in a woman between 18 and 29 years old in good health and CMV-seronegative. The CDR3 is CASSLGAAEETQYF. The CDR3 nucleotides are TGTGCCAGCAGCTTGGGGGCGGCTGAAGAGACCCAGTACTTC.